The 32 T cell receptor beta chains below were found in one sample sequenced in a study of metastatic and nonmetastatic thyroid tumors. Through MiXCR, TCRdb re-clonotyped the PCR reads. The table has roughly 25,000 clones, 24% seen once. All patients reached thyroid surgery having received no treatment beforehand. The sample taken for sequencing was tumor tissue. These receptors all stem from a male donor with papillary thyroid cancer or a benign thyroid nodule (not recorded which). Some clones in this sample may be carry-over from other donors' samples.

The V and J genes are TRBV7-8 and TRBJ2-7; 8 bases fit TRBD2. Germline V gene data show CDR1 as SGHVS and CDR2 as FQNEAQ. The CDR3 covers 15 residues. J gave up 2 bases and V 5 bases, and 8 bases lay outside the gene matches. CDR3: CASSLQTSVAYEQYF. The CDR3 region has the DNA TGTGCCAGCAGCCTCCAGACTAGCGTAGCCTACGAGCAGTACTTC.

This clone occurred once. The chain has TRBV7-2 and TRBJ2-7; TRBD2 matches at 9 bases. This CDR3 has 14 amino acids. Germline V gives CDR1 SGHTA, CDR2 FQGNSA. Losses at the gene ends were 7 bases for V and 7 bases for J; bases not matched to a gene: 11. The CDR3 DNA follows: TGTGCCAGCACGGGGACTAGCTGGAGTTGGGAGCAGTACTTC. Its protein is CASTGTSWSWEQYF.

This clone has ten or more counts. The V gene is TRBV9, the J gene TRBJ1-2, with D tentatively TRBD1 (5 bases). With 2 bases removed from V and 3 bases from J, the gap between germline ends came to 17 bases. The CDR3 sequence is 16 residues long. Per the germline V gene, CDR1 is SGDLS and CDR2 is YYNGEE. The CDR3 nucleotides are TGTGCCAGCAGCGTGGAAAGGGGCCCCCTAGACTATGGCTACACCTTC. Protein sequence: CASSVERGPLDYGYTF.

This clone was detected many times. The rearrangement joins TRBV6-1 to TRBJ1-5; 7 nucleotides agree with TRBD1. CDR3 size: 13 residues. V lost 3 bases, J lost 9 bases, and 5 bases stayed unmatched. The germline V gene encodes CDR1 MNHNS and CDR2 SASEGT. Written as DNA, the CDR3 is TGTGCCAGCAGTGATCAGGGGGACTCGCCCCAGCATTTT. It specifies CASSDQGDSPQHF.

This clone showed up many times. The chain couples TRBV4-3 to TRBJ2-6; tentative D call: TRBD2 (5 bases). There are 15 residues in the CDR3. V gave up 8 bases and J gave up 4 bases, with 15 bases separating them. Germline assignment: CDR1 LGHNA and CDR2 YSLEER. CDR3 sequence: CASGQTTSGANVLTF. Here the CDR3 DNA reads TGCGCCAGCGGTCAGACTACCTCCGGGGCCAACGTCCTGACTTTC.

This clone was seen many times. The sample has other DNA sequences that encode this CDR3 too. This chain uses TRBV12-3 or TRBV12-4 with TRBJ1-5; a weak D match, TRBD1 (5 bases). The CDR3 consists of 18 residues. V lost 7 bases and J 0 bases, leaving 22 bases between the germline ends. CDR3 protein: CASTLLPPDSYSNQPQHF. The CDR3 DNA sequence: TGTGCCAGCACCCTATTACCCCCAGACAGCTATAGCAATCAGCCCCAGCATTTT.

Concerning this clone itself: The sample holds other DNA sequences that translate to the same CDR3. The chain joins TRBV10-2 to TRBJ1-3; no clear D gene. V was pared by 6 bases and J by 4 bases, with 7 bases between. Looked up from germline, CDR1 is WSHSY and CDR2 is SAAADI. The CDR3 spans 12 residues. As DNA, the CDR3 is TGCGCCAGCAGGGAGGCCGGAAACACCATATATTTT. Residues: CASREAGNTIYF.

The chain recombines TRBV6-5 with TRBJ2-7, with D hard to call. Germline-derived CDR1 and CDR2 are MNHEY and SVGAGI. This CDR3 contains 16 residues. Deletions cut 2 bases from V and 2 bases from J, with 16 bases between. The CDR3 nucleotides are TGTGCCAGCAGTTACGCACTTCGGGCTCAGCCCTACGAGCAGTACTTC. Its translation: CASSYALRAQPYEQYF.

As concerns this clone: A read error is possible here, since a much larger clone lies one base away. Other DNA sequences in this specimen translate into the identical CDR3. The genes are TRBV9 and TRBJ2-2, with D hard to call. CDR1 and CDR2 from the germline V gene are SGDLS and YYNGEE. V was trimmed by 0 bases and J by 11 bases, leaving 14 bases between them. The CDR3 sequence is 14 residues long. CDR3 protein: CASSVGPAGGELFF. CDR3 nucleotides: TGTGCCAGCAGCGTAGGCCCCGCTGGCGGTGAGCTGTTTTTT.

In the case of this clone: Being one base from a much bigger clone, this may be a read error. The chain recombines TRBV12-3 or TRBV12-4 with TRBJ2-5; possibly TRBD1 for D (5 bases). The length of the CDR3 is 14 residues. As DNA, the CDR3 is TGTGCCAGCAGTCCAACAGGACGCCAAGAGACCCGGTACTTC. Amino acids: CASSPTGRQETRYF.

A note on this clone: Compared with germline, one end of the junction differs, possibly owing to a read error. The chain combines TRBV5-4 with TRBJ2-3, with D maybe TRBD1 (6 bases). Germline values: CDR1 SGHNT, CDR2 YYREEE (reference sequence). This CDR3 is 16 amino acids long. The DNA of the CDR3 is TGTGCCAGCAGCACGCCGACAGGAGATAGCACATATACGCAGTATTTT. It specifies CASSTPTGDSTYTQYF.

This clone came up many times. The chain couples TRBV27 to TRBJ2-7, with 9 bases lining up with TRBD2. The CDR3 spans 16 residues. The V gene end was trimmed by 5 bases and the J gene end by 4 bases; junction bases not matched to a gene: 12. Germline V gene data show CDR1 as MNHEY and CDR2 as SMNVEV (reference sequence). The CDR3 nucleotides read TGTGCCAGCAGTCGGCTCACCCGACTAGCGGCTTACGAGCAGTACTTC. It encodes CASSRLTRLAAYEQYF.

Ten or more counts support this clone. This chain joins TRBV5-4 and TRBJ2-3, with D possibly called TRBD1 or TRBD2 (5 bases each). Germline loops: CDR1 SGHNT, CDR2 YYREEE (reference sequence). V was pared by 2 bases and J by 5 bases, with 15 bases between. This CDR3 spans 15 amino acids. In nucleotides, the CDR3 is TGTGCCAGCAGCTTTTCCGGGACCGGGCTAGATACGCAGTATTTT. It encodes CASSFSGTGLDTQYF.

For this clone: Lacking the conserved final phenylalanine or tryptophan, this CDR3 likely reflects a read error. The chain combines TRBV4-3 with TRBJ2-6, with D tentatively TRBD1 (5 bases). The CDR3 has 18 residues. Germline lookup yields CDR1 LGHNA and CDR2 YSLEER. The CDR3 loop is CASIQDDSSSSGANVLTS. CDR3 coding DNA: TGCGCCAGCATCCAAGATGACAGCTCGAGCTCTGGGGCCAACGTCCTGACTTCC.

In its sample, this clone was seen a few times. Possible read error: a much larger clone is one base away. The chain joins TRBV10-3 to TRBJ2-3; no definite D call. Per the germline V gene, CDR1 is ENHRY and CDR2 is SYGVKD. The CDR3 spans 13 residues. CDR3 amino acids: CSIREDTADTQYF. For the CDR3, the DNA is TGTTCCATCAGAGAAGACACGGCAGATACGCAGTATTTT.

This clone has ten or more counts. V and J are TRBV10-1 and TRBJ2-7, with 11 bases fitting TRBD1. CDR3 length: 14 residues. Germline CDR1 and CDR2: WNHNN and SYGVQD (reference sequence). The J segment lost 6 bases and the V segment lost 5 bases, leaving 6 bases of the junction unmatched. CDR3 protein: CASSPGQGVAEQYF. CDR3 nucleotide sequence: TGCGCCAGCAGTCCGGGACAGGGGGTAGCCGAGCAGTACTTC.

This rearrangement joins TRBV11-1 to TRBJ2-2; D may match TRBD1 or TRBD2 (5 bases each). The CDR3 has 17 residues. Per germline, CDR1 SGHAT and CDR2 FQDESV (reference sequence). Deletions cut 8 bases from V and 3 bases from J, with 22 bases between. CDR3 sequence: CASDHGPTGTDTGELFF. The CDR3 bases are TGTGCCAGCGACCACGGTCCTACCGGGACGGACACCGGGGAGCTGTTTTTT.

The CDR3 reads CASSTPGQGNSPLHF. The DNA for the CDR3 is TGTGCCAGCAGCACACCGGGACAGGGAAATTCACCCCTCCACTTT. The V call is TRBV28, the J call TRBJ1-6; TRBD1 agrees at 9 bases. Germline trimming cut 6 bases from V and 7 bases from J; bases unmatched to any gene: 7. CDR1 MDHEN and CDR2 SYDVKM come from the germline V gene. This CDR3 has 15 amino acids.

Judged by abundance, this clone is medium-sized. This sequence joins TRBV6-2 or TRBV6-3 and TRBJ1-6; 8 bases fit TRBD1. Germline CDR1 is MNHEY and CDR2 is SVGEGT. V dropped 6 bases and J dropped 5; count of bases not matched to a gene: 3. This CDR3 contains 14 residues. The CDR3 here is CASSQGQDNSPLHF. The CDR3 DNA reads as TGTGCCAGCAGCCAGGGACAGGATAATTCACCCCTCCACTTT.

This clone is medium-sized (0.01 to 0.1%) within its sample. The chain carries TRBV6-4 and TRBJ2-3; 8 bases agree with TRBD2. With 4 bases clipped from V and 3 bases from J, the junction kept 9 bases outside the gene matches. Germline V gene data show CDR1 as MRHNA and CDR2 as SNTAGT. The CDR3 has 16 amino acids. CDR3 bases: TGTGCCAGCAGTGTGGCGAGCGGGAGCGGGACAGATACGCAGTATTTT. Translation gives CASSVASGSGTDTQYF.

The chain recombines TRBV4-2 with TRBJ2-7; TRBD2 matches 13 bases. With 3 bases clipped from V and 1 base from J, the junction kept 9 bases outside the gene matches. Germline V CDR1 and CDR2: LGHNA, YNFKEQ. CDR3 size: 18 residues. For the CDR3, the DNA is TGTGCCAGCAGCCAGGATGCGGGACTAGCGGGACAATCCTACGAGCAGTACTTC. Protein: CASSQDAGLAGQSYEQYF.

The table lists this clone with a few counts. A read error may produce the germline difference seen at one junction end. The chain links TRBV29-1 to TRBJ2-1, with D possibly TRBD2 on 6 matching bases. This CDR3 is built from 13 residues. In germline, CDR1 is SQVTM, CDR2 ANQGSEA. Written as DNA, the CDR3 is TGCAGCGTTGAAGATACCCTAGCGAATGAGCAGTCCTTC. Its protein is CSVEDTLANEQSF.

This clone was detected only a few times. The CDR3 reads CSARILFGGGGYEQYF. CDR3 sequence (DNA): TGCAGTGCTAGAATTCTGTTTGGGGGAGGCGGATACGAGCAGTACTTC. The chain couples TRBV20-1 to TRBJ2-7, with a weak D call TRBD2 (6 bases). This CDR3 has 16 residues. V was pared by 2 bases and J by 4 bases, with 21 bases between. Looked up from germline, CDR1 is DFQATT and CDR2 is SNEGSKA (reference sequence).

As for this clone: A much larger clone is a single base away; this may be a read error. The rearrangement uses TRBV20-1 and TRBJ1-1; D remains unclear. Trimming stripped 3 bases from V and 7 bases from J, with 0 bases between. Germline V gene lookup returns CDR1 DFQATT and CDR2 SNEGSKA (reference sequence). The CDR3 covers 8 residues. CDR3 coding DNA: TGCAGTGCTAGTGAAGCTTTCTTT. Protein: CSASEAFF.

This clone rates as large. The genes are TRBV6-2 or TRBV6-3 and TRBJ2-7; 11 bases map to TRBD1. Germline V gene data show CDR1 as MNHEY and CDR2 as SVGEGT. The V segment lost 7 bases and the J segment 5 bases; nucleotides outside the gene matches: 7. The CDR3 consists of 14 residues. The CDR3 bases are TGTGCCAGCACCAAGCGGACAGGGGGCGACGAGCAGTACTTC. It specifies CASTKRTGGDEQYF.

In its sample, this clone was seen many times. The chain couples TRBV24-1 to TRBJ2-2; TRBD1 agrees at 12 bases. Germline V gene lookup returns CDR1 KGHDR and CDR2 SFDVKD. The CDR3 extends over 17 amino acids. Germline trimming cut 3 bases from V and 5 bases from J; bases unmatched to any gene: 6. The CDR3, as DNA: TGTGCCACCAGTGATAGGGGACAGGGGGCCTTAACCGGGGAGCTGTTTTTT. The encoded protein is CATSDRGQGALTGELFF.

Of note for this clone: This may arise from a read error, as a much more abundant clone is one base away. The same CDR3 arises from other DNA sequences in this sample as well. V is TRBV20-1 and J is TRBJ2-3; D tentatively fits TRBD1 or TRBD2 (6 bases each). The ends were cut back, 6 bases at V and 2 bases at J, with 15 bases in the middle. This CDR3 is 14 amino acids long. Per germline, CDR1 DFQATT and CDR2 SNEGSKA (reference sequence). CDR3 loop: CSATLWGATDTQYF. The CDR3 nucleotides read TGCAGTGCCACCCTATGGGGGGCCACAGATACGCAGTATTTT.

This clone showed up many times. The V gene is TRBV4-3, the J gene TRBJ1-5; D gene unclear. This CDR3 has 15 amino acids. V was pared by 0 bases and J by 7 bases, with 13 bases between. CDR1 is LGHNA and CDR2 is YSLEER in the germline V gene. The CDR3 DNA is TGCGCCAGCAGCCAAGATCGATGGATAAAACAGCCCCAGCATTTT. As protein: CASSQDRWIKQPQHF.

This clone was picked up many times. This rearrangement joins TRBV5-4 to TRBJ2-4, with D possibly being TRBD2 (6 bases). Trimming pared 4 bases from V and 0 bases from J, leaving 14 bases between. The CDR3 covers 16 residues. The V gene's germline CDR1 is SGHNT and CDR2 YYREEE (reference sequence). CDR3 DNA sequence: TGTGCCAGCAGCGAACGCGGGGATCTAGCCAAAAACATTCAGTACTTC. It specifies CASSERGDLAKNIQYF.

This clone came up many times. CDR3 sequence (DNA): TGTGCCAGCAGCTCACCGGGACTAGCGGGAGGAAATGAGCAGTTCTTC. Translated, it gives CASSSPGLAGGNEQFF. V usage is TRBV7-2 and J usage is TRBJ2-1; 15 bases are shared with TRBD2. Germline V gives CDR1 SGHTA, CDR2 FQGNSA. After removal of 4 bases from V and 7 bases from J, the junction contained 5 bases not matched to a gene. The CDR3 runs 16 residues.

The gene calls are TRBV12-3 or TRBV12-4 and TRBJ2-7; D is unresolved. This CDR3 has 13 amino acids. V was trimmed by 5 bases and J by 7 bases, leaving 15 bases between them. The CDR3 protein is CASSAVHPVEQYF. The CDR3 nucleotides read TGTGCCAGCAGTGCAGTACATCCGGTGGAGCAGTACTTC.

This clone was recorded at least ten times. The chain couples TRBV10-3 to TRBJ2-7; D unresolved. The germline gives CDR1 ENHRY, CDR2 SYGVKD. This CDR3 is built from 15 residues. Trimming pared 0 bases from V and 0 bases from J, leaving 9 bases between. The CDR3 DNA is TGTGCCATCAGTGAGTCGACCAGCGCCTCCTACGAGCAGTACTTC. This sequence encodes CAISESTSASYEQYF.